The 22 T cell receptor beta chains given below trace back to one sample, sequenced in a study of blood T cell repertoires in COVID-19. Profiling relied on immunoSEQ multiplex PCR, and the TCRdb table lists in-frame clones only, not all of them. The sample includes fewer than 350,000 clones, 81% of them seen just once. The sequenced material came from peripheral blood. These receptor sequences come from an older woman with active or convalescent COVID-19.

The V call is TRBV3-1 (or the pseudogene TRBV3-2), the J call TRBJ2-5; 8 nucleotides line up with TRBD1. The CDR3 runs to 16 residues. Germline lookup yields CDR1 LGHDT and CDR2 YNNKEL (reference sequence). J lost 4 bases, V lost 0 bases, and 7 bases had no gene match. The CDR3 DNA reads as TGTGCCAGCAGCCAAGATGGCGGGACAGGCGGAGAGACCCAGTACTTC. Residues: CASSQDGGTGGETQYF.

This clone was counted once. The rearrangement uses TRBV6-5 and TRBJ2-3, with 8 bases that match TRBD2. This CDR3 comprises 14 residues. V trimming: 2 bases; J trimming: 4 bases; junction bases outside the gene matches: 2. Germline CDR1 MNHEY, CDR2 SVGAGI. CDR3 nucleotide sequence: TGTGCCAGCAGTTACGGCGGGAGGCCAGATACGCAGTATTTT. Translation gives CASSYGGRPDTQYF.

This clone was picked up a small number of times. This rearrangement joins TRBV5-1 to TRBJ1-2; D unresolved. This CDR3 is built from 15 residues. Germline loops: CDR1 SGHRS, CDR2 YFSETQ. Trimming cost V 0 bases and J 0 bases, with 9 bases left between them. The CDR3 bases are TGCGCCAGCAGCTTGGGCGCCATAGCTAACTATGGCTACACCTTC. It specifies CASSLGAIANYGYTF.

The chain uses TRBV4-2 and TRBJ2-3; TRBD2 is a possible D gene (5 bases). Looked up from germline, CDR1 is LGHNA and CDR2 is YNFKEQ. This CDR3 region has 15 residues. V was trimmed by 0 bases and J by 4 bases, leaving 11 bases between them. The DNA of the CDR3 is TGTGCCAGCAGCCAAGACCGGGGTCTGGCAGATACGCAGTATTTT. This codes for CASSQDRGLADTQYF.

This chain uses TRBV23-1 with TRBJ2-6; 8 positions match TRBD1. TRBV23-1 is an open reading frame, and its role is uncertain. This CDR3 has 21 residues. Trimming removed 1 base from V and 3 bases from J; junction bases left unmatched: 17. CDR3 sequence (DNA): TGCGCCAGCAGTCAATTTGCCGGCGACAGGGGTTCCCTCTGTGGGGCCAACGTCCTGACTTTC. It is translated as CASSQFAGDRGSLCGANVLTF.

The DNA for the CDR3 is TGTGCCAGTAGTATAAACAGGGAAGCTGAAGCTTTCTTT. Its translation: CASSINREAEAFF. V and J are TRBV19 and TRBJ1-1; D possibly corresponds to TRBD1 (6 bases). Per germline, CDR1 LNHDA and CDR2 SQIVND (reference sequence). V lost 2 bases to trimming and J lost 6 bases, with 10 bases between them. This CDR3 is built from 13 residues.

The chain uses TRBV18 and TRBJ1-2; D gene uncertain. The V and J ends lost 1 base and 4 bases respectively, with 10 bases between them. CDR3 length equals 14 residues. Germline CDR1 is KGHSH and CDR2 is LQKENI. CDR3 coding DNA: TGTGCCAGCTCACCACGAGGAGTCTTCTATGGCTACACCTTC. It specifies CASSPRGVFYGYTF.

This chain joins TRBV30 and TRBJ2-7; a possible D gene is TRBD1 (5 bases). The CDR3 runs 13 residues. The germline CDR1 and CDR2 sequences are GTSNPN and SVGIG (reference sequence). V lost 0 bases to trimming and J lost 11 bases, with 17 bases between them. The CDR3 region has the DNA TGTGCCTGGAGTGTAACATTACAGGTGATTAAGTACTTC. Translated: CAWSVTLQVIKYF.

The chain uses TRBV5-4 and TRBJ2-5; 7 positions agree with TRBD1. The V gene end was trimmed by 5 bases and the J gene end by 7 bases; junction bases not matched to a gene: 11. The CDR3 is 14 residues long. Per germline, CDR1 SGHNT and CDR2 YYREEE (reference sequence). The CDR3 sequence: CASSSGTEMGTQYF. CDR3 DNA sequence: TGTGCCAGCAGTTCGGGGACAGAAATGGGGACCCAGTACTTC.

This chain connects TRBV19 to TRBJ2-4; no clear D. Trimming took off 5 bases at V and 0 bases at J, with 11 bases between the two ends. CDR1 is LNHDA, CDR2 SQIVND, per germline (reference sequence). CDR3 length: 15 amino acids. CDR3: CASSAPAPAKNIQYF. The CDR3 region has the DNA TGTGCCAGTAGTGCCCCAGCGCCAGCCAAAAACATTCAGTACTTC.

V usage is TRBV30 and J usage is TRBJ1-3, with 8 bases fitting TRBD1. CDR1 and CDR2 from the germline V gene are GTSNPN and SVGIG (reference sequence). V shed 4 bases, J shed 7 bases, and the junction held 9 bases outside the gene matches. This CDR3 is 14 amino acids long. The CDR3 region has the DNA TGTGCCTGGAAGCGAGACAGGGGCCATAACACCATATATTTT. Its translation is CAWKRDRGHNTIYF.

This rearrangement joins TRBV12-3 or TRBV12-4 to TRBJ1-1, with a tentative D call TRBD1 (6 bases). The CDR3 has 12 residues. Trimming took 8 bases from V and 8 from J, leaving 15 bases between them. CDR3 in amino acids: CASGYRVREAFF. In DNA form, the CDR3 reads TGTGCCAGCGGATACAGGGTACGCGAAGCTTTCTTT.

This clone was counted between two and nine times. This chain joins TRBV7-8 and TRBJ1-2; TRBD1 is a possible D gene (5 bases). The germline V gene encodes CDR1 SGHVS and CDR2 FQNEAQ. Trimming took 0 bases from V and 7 from J, leaving 9 bases between them. This CDR3 has 13 residues. CDR3 loop: CASSLAGGGGYTF. CDR3 DNA: TGTGCCAGCAGCTTAGCGGGGGGTGGTGGCTACACCTTC.

The genes are TRBV7-9 and TRBJ1-6; the match to TRBD1 covers 7 bases. There are 15 residues in the CDR3. The V gene's germline CDR1 is SEHNR and CDR2 FQNEAQ (reference sequence). The V and J ends lost 5 bases and 4 bases, in that order; junction bases with no gene match: 5. CDR3 nucleotides: TGTGCCAGCAGCCATGACAGGGTTTATAATTCACCCCTCCACTTT. Protein product: CASSHDRVYNSPLHF.

This clone occurred once. This chain links TRBV11-3 with TRBJ1-6, with 7 bases matching TRBD1. V was clipped by 4 bases and J by 7 bases; unmatched bases: 4. Germline CDR1 SGHNT, CDR2 YENEEA. The CDR3 consists of 14 residues. The CDR3 region has the DNA TGTGCCAGCAGCTGGGACAGCAGGAATTCACCCCTCCACTTT. It yields the protein CASSWDSRNSPLHF.

The V call is TRBV4-1, the J call TRBJ1-1; TRBD1 agrees at 8 bases. The CDR3 is 18 amino acids. Germline trimming cut 3 bases from V and 1 base from J; bases unmatched to any gene: 13. Germline V gene data show CDR1 as MGHRA and CDR2 as YSYEKL. CDR3 DNA sequence: TGCGCCAGCAGCCATCGCCCCGGACAGGGACTTTCGAACACTGAAGCTTTCTTT. Encoded protein: CASSHRPGQGLSNTEAFF.

The chain links TRBV7-2 to TRBJ2-3; 9 bases match TRBD2. The V gene's germline CDR1 is SGHTA and CDR2 FQGNSA. The length of the CDR3 is 16 residues. After removal of 4 bases from V and 0 bases from J, the junction contained 5 bases not matched to a gene. CDR3 bases: TGTGCCAGCAGCTCCCTAGCGGGGATTAGCACAGATACGCAGTATTTT. This sequence encodes CASSSLAGISTDTQYF.

This chain links TRBV7-9 with TRBJ1-3, with D uncertain. Between the trimmed V and J ends, which lost 6 bases and 7 bases, there was a span of 10 bases. The CDR3 covers 12 residues. Per the germline V gene, CDR1 is SEHNR and CDR2 is FQNEAQ (reference sequence). CDR3 bases: TGTGCCAGCAGTCCCCCGGGGAACACCATATATTTT. Protein sequence: CASSPPGNTIYF.

The table lists this clone with a count of one. The rearrangement links TRBV7-3 to TRBJ2-1, with TRBD2 matching over 13 bases. This CDR3 has 15 amino acids. The junction had 5 bases not matched to a gene; V was cut back by 2 bases and J by 10 bases. Per the germline V gene, CDR1 is SGHTA and CDR2 is FQGTGA. DNA for the CDR3: TGTGCCAGCAGCTTAGGACTAGCGGGGGTCTGGGAGCAGTTCTTC. Protein: CASSLGLAGVWEQFF.

The J gene is TRBJ1-4, the V gene TRBV4-3; possible D gene TRBD1, 5 bases. CDR3 length: 18 amino acids. V lost 6 bases and J 2 bases, leaving 22 bases between the germline ends. Germline CDR1 and CDR2: LGHNA and YSLEER. The CDR3 loop is CASRPRGAGRATNEKLFF. CDR3 DNA sequence: TGCGCCAGCAGACCCCGCGGGGCAGGGAGAGCGACTAATGAAAAACTGTTTTTT.

This sequence joins TRBV19 and TRBJ2-5; possibly TRBD2 for D (5 bases). CDR3 length equals 14 residues. V lost 1 base, J lost 5 bases, and 11 bases lay in between. CDR1 is LNHDA and CDR2 is SQIVND in the germline V gene (reference sequence). The CDR3 DNA reads TGTGCCAGTAGTATAGTTGGCCCTAGCGAGACCCAGTACTTC. This sequence encodes CASSIVGPSETQYF.

In this sample, this clone turned up a few times. The chain combines TRBV5-4 with TRBJ2-1, with a possible D match to TRBD2 (6 bases). V was clipped by 0 bases and J by 7 bases, with 14 bases between them. Germline CDR1 is SGHNT and CDR2 is YYREEE (reference sequence). The CDR3 extends over 15 amino acids. This CDR3 is CASSLAGLRGNEQFF. The CDR3 coding sequence is TGTGCCAGCAGCTTGGCGGGACTCCGTGGTAATGAGCAGTTCTTC.